The T cell receptor (beta chain) under discussion was sequenced for a study of cytomegalovirus exposure and HLA in healthy donors. Study-wide background: Sequencing of some 190 million T cells in an earlier analysis found about 120 million unique TCR beta sequences.

With 60 Vbeta and 13 Jbeta primers, the PCR was carried out. Generated by immunoSEQ multiplex PCR, the TCRdb table keeps only in-frame clones and is missing some. The sample carries 150,000 or so clones, 60% to 80% recorded once. Study conclusions and caveats: There were some public TCRs occurring in many donors, but most TCR sequences were rare. CMV serostatus was the only immune exposure information that was available. Later, an analysis found that common viral pathogens appeared to be linked with several of the most significant clusters.

V dropped 5 bases and J dropped 4 bases, with 12 bases sitting between them. The CDR3 loop spans 15 amino acids. From germline, CDR1 is SGHAT and CDR2 FQNNGV. This clone was counted only a few times. What it binds is unknown. Material: PBMCs. The chain is built from TRBV11-2 and TRBJ2-6; no definite D call. The sequence derives from a woman in her thirties or forties in good health and CMV-seropositive. CDR3 nucleotides: TGTGCCAGCAGCCCCTTATGGCCCGGGGCCAACGTCCTGACTTTC. Residues: CASSPLWPGANVLTF.